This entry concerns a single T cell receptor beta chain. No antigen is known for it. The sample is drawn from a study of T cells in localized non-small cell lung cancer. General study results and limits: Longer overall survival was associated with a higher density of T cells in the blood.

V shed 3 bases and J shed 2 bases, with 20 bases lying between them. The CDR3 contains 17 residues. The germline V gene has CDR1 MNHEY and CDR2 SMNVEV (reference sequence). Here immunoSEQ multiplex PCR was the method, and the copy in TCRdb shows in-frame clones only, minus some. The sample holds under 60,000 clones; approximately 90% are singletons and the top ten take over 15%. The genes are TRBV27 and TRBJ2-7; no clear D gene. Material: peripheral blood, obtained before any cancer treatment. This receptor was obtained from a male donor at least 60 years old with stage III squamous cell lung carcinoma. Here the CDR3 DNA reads TGTGCCAGCAGTTTTCTGCATCTCAGAAGAGACCCCTACGAGCAGTACTTC. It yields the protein CASSFLHLRRDPYEQYF.